The rows below give T cell receptor beta chains drawn from one sample of a study of cytomegalovirus exposure and HLA in healthy donors. Sequencing was performed with immunoSEQ multiplex PCR; in TCRdb, only in-frame clones are kept and a portion is missing. The sample contains some 190,000 clones, about four fifths of which appear only once. The sequenced material came from PBMCs. The receptors stem from a woman aged 25 to 39 in good health and CMV-seronegative. Each CDR3 is given with its conserved first and last residue. The D gene is left open where the match is weak. A row's size may be missing; if present it is once, few, many or a size class.

d_gene: NA; abundance: NA; j_gene: TRBJ1-5; v_gene: TRBV21-1; CDR3aa: CASSKFRRGISGNQPQHF; CDR3nt: TGTGCCAGCAGCAAATTTAGAAGAGGGATAAGTGGCAATCAGCCCCAGCATTTT
d_gene: NA; abundance: NA; j_gene: TRBJ2-5; v_gene: TRBV6-1; CDR3aa: CASSEAFPGVGTQYF; CDR3nt: TGTGCCAGCAGTGAAGCTTTTCCAGGGGTGGGGACCCAGTACTTC
d_gene: NA; abundance: NA; j_gene: TRBJ1-2; v_gene: TRBV4-3; CDR3aa: CASSPLSGGHYGYTF; CDR3nt: TGCGCCAGCAGCCCCCTTTCCGGGGGTCACTATGGCTACACCTTC
d_gene: NA; abundance: NA; j_gene: TRBJ2-7; v_gene: TRBV6-1; CDR3aa: CASSDRGPVF; CDR3nt: TGTGCCAGCAGTGATAGGGGCCCTGTCTTC
d_gene: NA; abundance: NA; j_gene: TRBJ1-1; v_gene: TRBV25-1; CDR3aa: CASSALGETEAFF; CDR3nt: TGTGCCAGCAGTGCCCTCGGAGAGACTGAAGCTTTCTTT
d_gene: NA; abundance: NA; j_gene: TRBJ1-1; v_gene: TRBV6-5; CDR3aa: CASSFTTAVNTEAFF; CDR3nt: TGTGCCAGCAGTTTTACGACAGCCGTGAACACTGAAGCTTTCTTT
d_gene: TRBD1; abundance: NA; j_gene: TRBJ1-1; v_gene: TRBV2; CDR3aa: CASSDLGPGGMDTEAFF; CDR3nt: TGTGCCAGCAGTGATCTCGGGCCAGGGGGCATGGACACTGAAGCTTTCTTT
d_gene: NA; abundance: NA; j_gene: TRBJ1-3; v_gene: TRBV30; CDR3aa: CAWIKRAFGNTIYF; CDR3nt: TGTGCCTGGATTAAGAGGGCGTTCGGAAACACCATATATTTT
d_gene: TRBD1; abundance: NA; j_gene: TRBJ1-5; v_gene: TRBV13; CDR3aa: CASQDRGQGNQPQHF; CDR3nt: TGTGCCAGCCAGGACAGGGGACAAGGCAATCAGCCCCAGCATTTT
d_gene: NA; abundance: few; j_gene: TRBJ1-2; v_gene: TRBV5-1; CDR3aa: CASSLEGADGYTF; CDR3nt: TGCGCCAGCAGCTTGGAAGGGGCGGATGGCTACACCTTC
d_gene: NA; abundance: NA; j_gene: TRBJ2-7; v_gene: TRBV6-5; CDR3aa: CASSYGDGEQYF; CDR3nt: TGTGCCAGCAGTTACGGCGACGGGGAGCAGTACTTC
d_gene: NA; abundance: NA; j_gene: TRBJ1-1; v_gene: TRBV27; CDR3aa: CASSQGNTEAFF; CDR3nt: TGTGCCAGCAGTCAGGGGAACACTGAAGCTTTCTTT
d_gene: NA; abundance: NA; j_gene: TRBJ1-1; v_gene: TRBV18; CDR3aa: CASSPRREGIAEAFF; CDR3nt: TGTGCCAGCTCACCACGAAGGGAGGGGATTGCTGAAGCTTTCTTT
d_gene: NA; abundance: NA; j_gene: TRBJ2-1; v_gene: TRBV10-1; CDR3aa: CASSESGDFYNEQFF; CDR3nt: TGCGCCAGCAGTGAGTCGGGCGATTTCTACAATGAGCAGTTCTTC